The next 12 T cell receptor beta chains were all read from a single sample in a study of T-cell memory formation after mild COVID-19. TCRdb itself ran the 5' RACE reads through MiXCR, one entry per CDR3 protein. Found here are fewer than 600,000 distinct CDR3 sequences, roughly 20% of them singletons; the top ten hold roughly 9.1%. Sequenced sample: PBMCs or a T cell subset sorted from them (not recorded which). These receptors all stem from an adult woman who had mild COVID-19 (a few samples of this study predate the infection). Cell type and time point are not known.

The chain has TRBV4-1 and TRBJ1-5; D is perhaps TRBD1 (5 bases). Germline-derived CDR1 and CDR2 are MGHRA and YSYEKL. V was trimmed by 1 base and J by 6 bases, leaving 10 bases between them. This CDR3 region has 14 residues. CDR3 sequence: CASSQVSGPQPQHF. The CDR3 nucleotides are TGCGCCAGCAGCCAAGTTTCAGGGCCTCAGCCCCAGCATTTT.

The sample holds a few counts of this clonotype. The V call is TRBV5-6, the J call TRBJ2-1; 7 bases match TRBD2. V lost 1 base, J lost 4 bases, and 11 bases stayed unmatched. Germline V gives CDR1 SGHDT, CDR2 YYEEEE. The CDR3 loop spans 17 amino acids. The CDR3 spells CASSLRAAGVFYNEQFF. The CDR3 coding sequence is TGTGCCAGCAGCTTGAGGGCGGCGGGAGTGTTTTACAATGAGCAGTTCTTC.

There are many counts of this clonotype. V is TRBV4-1 and J is TRBJ1-6, with D perhaps matching TRBD1 (5 bases). Germline values: CDR1 MGHRA, CDR2 YSYEKL. V gave up 4 bases and J gave up 9 bases, with 22 bases separating them. This CDR3 spans 17 amino acids. Written as DNA, the CDR3 is TGCGCCAGCAGCCTCATACTCACAGGACCCGCAGGTTCACCCCTCCACTTT. Amino acids: CASSLILTGPAGSPLHF.

The chain carries TRBV12-3 or TRBV12-4 and TRBJ1-3, with D unclear. Trimming stripped 1 base from V and 0 bases from J, with 10 bases between. This CDR3 region has 16 residues. Here the CDR3 reads CASSLVWFSSGNTIYF. The CDR3 DNA sequence: TGTGCCAGCAGTTTAGTATGGTTTAGCTCTGGAAACACCATATATTTT.

The V call is TRBV3-1, the J call TRBJ2-5; possibly TRBD2 for D (5 bases). The CDR3 totals 15 residues. V shed 2 bases and J shed 5 bases, with 15 bases lying between them. The germline V gene has CDR1 LGHDT and CDR2 YNNKEL (reference sequence). In nucleotides, the CDR3 is TGTGCCAGCAGCCAACCATCGGCTAGCTATGAGACCCAGTACTTC. It translates to CASSQPSASYETQYF.

The chain links TRBV24-1 to TRBJ2-5, with D tentatively TRBD1 or TRBD2 (5 bases each). Germline assignment: CDR1 KGHDR and CDR2 SFDVKD. This CDR3 is 15 amino acids long. V was pared by 4 bases and J by 2 bases, with 13 bases between. CDR3 sequence: CATSDRGRRQETQYF. CDR3 bases: TGTGCCACCAGTGACCGGGGACGCCGGCAAGAGACCCAGTACTTC.

The chain carries TRBV7-9 and TRBJ2-7, with a possible D match to TRBD1 (6 bases). CDR1 is SEHNR, CDR2 FQNEAQ, per germline (reference sequence). This CDR3 is 15 amino acids long. V shed 0 bases and J shed 6 bases, with 15 bases lying between them. The CDR3 reads CASSLAPGMGAEQYF. The CDR3 nucleotides read TGTGCCAGCAGCTTAGCCCCAGGGATGGGGGCCGAGCAGTACTTC.

The count of this clonotype is one. The chain combines TRBV29-1 with TRBJ1-1; no clear D gene. CDR3 length equals 12 residues. The V end lost 1 base, the J end lost 8 bases, and 11 bases lay between the germline ends. The germline V gene has CDR1 SQVTM and CDR2 ANQGSEA. CDR3 bases: TGCAGCGTTGAAGTAGGGTTCGGGGAAGCTTTCTTT. Amino acids: CSVEVGFGEAFF.

This clonotype was seen a handful of times. CDR3 loop: CASSEDSYTGELFF. The CDR3 DNA reads TGTGCCAGCAGTGAGGACAGCTACACCGGGGAGCTGTTTTTT. The V gene is TRBV2, the J gene TRBJ2-2; TRBD1 is a possible D gene (6 bases). The CDR3 length is 14 residues. Germline V lookup: CDR1 SNHLY, CDR2 FYNNEI. The V end lost 3 bases, the J end lost 3 bases, and 8 bases lay between the germline ends.

This clonotype was seen only a few times. CDR3 residues: CSVEDSRRVETQYF. Written as DNA, the CDR3 is TGCAGCGTTGAAGATAGCAGGCGGGTAGAGACCCAGTACTTC. This rearrangement joins TRBV29-1 to TRBJ2-5; possibly TRBD2 for D (5 bases). The germline gives CDR1 SQVTM, CDR2 ANQGSEA. V lost 0 bases and J lost 4, with 12 bases in between. This CDR3 is built from 14 residues.

CDR3 residues: CASSLLGGGTSQGGAQYF. As DNA, the CDR3 is TGTGCCAGCAGTCTCCTGGGAGGCGGGACGTCACAAGGCGGGGCGCAGTATTTT. The chain carries TRBV12-3 or TRBV12-4 and TRBJ2-3, with D possibly TRBD2 on 6 matching bases. CDR3 size: 18 residues. V dropped 5 bases and J dropped 10 bases, with 31 bases sitting between them.

This clonotype has more than one count but fewer than ten. V usage is TRBV10-3 and J usage is TRBJ2-5; no clear D gene. V lost 4 bases and J 4 bases, leaving 10 bases between the germline ends. Germline V CDR1 and CDR2: ENHRY, SYGVKD. CDR3 length equals 13 residues. CDR3 residues: CAISGLGSETQYF. CDR3 DNA sequence: TGTGCCATCAGTGGTTTGGGATCAGAGACCCAGTACTTC.